A selection of T cell receptor beta chains follows, all from one sample in a study of blood T cell repertoires in COVID-19. Measured with immunoSEQ multiplex PCR; TCRdb has only the in-frame clones, and not every one. Of 350,000 or so clones listed, roughly 90% are singletons. The sample consisted of PBMCs or T cells enriched from blood (not recorded which). The receptors were sampled from a woman in her twenties or thirties who had been exposed to COVID-19. The conserved cysteine and the conserved F or W are not part of the CDR3 here.

TRBV6-5 ASRMTGEGGYT
TRBV18 ASSPLAGVTEAF
TRBV11-2 ASSPGTFTEAF
TRBV27 ASSYAGAGEQY
TRBV9 ASSPGLGDYEQY
TRBV18 ASSPTGQVNNQPQH
TRBV7-2 ASSPGVAGDYEQY
TRBV7-2 ASSLVGRGIYGYT
TRBV28 ASLLAGANEQY
TRBV27 ASSSVTDTQY
TRBV6-5 ASGMTSAYYNEQF
TRBV5-1 ASSSDGKNTGELF
TRBV6-5 ASSDWTGSSYEQY
TRBV6-5 ASSYLGQGGNEQF
TRBV11-2 ASSGTGLYEQY
TRBV18 ASSPRQGGAYGYT
TRBV5-1 ASSPREAGNEQF
TRBV12-3/TRBV12-4 ASITRGSGEAF
TRBV5-6 ASSSPGTEAF
TRBV19 ASNPGKNTGELF
TRBV5-1 ASSLGPTGEETQY
TRBV15 ATTEPSGANVLT
TRBV20-1 SASWSSGMGEQY
TRBV25-1 ASSGDRGRGAF
TRBV6-5 ASRAETGRTYEQY
TRBV5-1 ASSLPGVETQY
TRBV6-5 ASSYSYRNIQY
TRBV11-2 ASSSLNEQF
TRBV27 ASREGYASNQPQH
TRBV11-3 ASSLVGTSGNEQF
TRBV7-3 ASSRGLAGGFQF
TRBV28 ASSPLRKRGSYEQY
TRBV7-3 ASSSGLGANVLT
TRBV7-9 ASSSPDRVNTEAF
TRBV18 ASSPRQGQGETQY
TRBV19 ASSISSGTYNEQF
TRBV19 ASSMGRDTNQETQY
TRBV30 AWSRDRGTYGYT
TRBV6-5 ASSYGAGGRETQY
TRBV6-5 ASSYPQKEKLF